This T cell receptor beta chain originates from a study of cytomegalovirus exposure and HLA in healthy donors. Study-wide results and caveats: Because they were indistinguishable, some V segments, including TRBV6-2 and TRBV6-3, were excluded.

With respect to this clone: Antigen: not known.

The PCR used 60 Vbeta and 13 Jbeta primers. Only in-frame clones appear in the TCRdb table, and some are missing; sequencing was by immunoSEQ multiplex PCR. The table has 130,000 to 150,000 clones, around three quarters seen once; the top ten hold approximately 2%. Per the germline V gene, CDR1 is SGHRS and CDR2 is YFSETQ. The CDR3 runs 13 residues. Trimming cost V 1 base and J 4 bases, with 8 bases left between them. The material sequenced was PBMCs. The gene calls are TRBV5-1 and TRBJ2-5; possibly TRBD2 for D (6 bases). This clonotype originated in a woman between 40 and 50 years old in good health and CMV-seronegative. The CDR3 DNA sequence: TGCGCCAGCAGCTTGTTGGGGGGAGAGACCCAGTACTTC. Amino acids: CASSLLGGETQYF.